One TCR beta chain is described in this entry. TCR beta CDR3 regions were amplified from RNA transcripts. First-round RT-PCR of the TCR CDR3 relied on the HTBI primer set. TCRdb ran MiXCR on the multiplex PCR reads and lists one entry per CDR3 protein. This table holds approximately 590,000 distinct CDR3 sequences, more than 45% found once. The data originate from a study of T cells in Graves' hyperthyroidism and ophthalmopathy. The germline gives CDR1 SQVTM, CDR2 ANQGSEA. The CDR3 consists of 11 residues. The V end lost 7 bases, the J end lost 0 bases, and 4 bases lay between the germline ends. V and J are TRBV29-1 and TRBJ1-5; no firm D call. This TCR came from a woman aged 18-29 years with Graves' hyperthyroidism. Sequencing was performed on peripheral blood or thyroid tissue (not recorded which). CDR3 amino acids: CSANSNQPQHF. In nucleotides, the CDR3 is TGCAGCGCCAATAGCAATCAGCCCCAGCATTTT.